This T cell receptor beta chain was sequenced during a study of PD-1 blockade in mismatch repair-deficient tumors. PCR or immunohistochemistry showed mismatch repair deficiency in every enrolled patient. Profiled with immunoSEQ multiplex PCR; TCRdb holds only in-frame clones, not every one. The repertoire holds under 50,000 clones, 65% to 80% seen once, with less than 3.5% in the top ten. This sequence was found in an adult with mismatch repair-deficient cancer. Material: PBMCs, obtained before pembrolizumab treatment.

The CDR3 nucleotides read TGCAGCGGGTGGGGAGGAGATACGCAGTATTTT. Translated: CSGWGGDTQYF. The V gene is TRBV29-1, the J gene TRBJ2-3; D possibly corresponds to TRBD2 (6 bases). The CDR3 contains 11 residues. Trimming removed 7 bases from V and 5 bases from J, with 10 bases in between. Germline CDR1 reads SQVTM; CDR2 reads ANQGSEA.